These 30 T cell receptor beta chains originate from one sample sequenced in a study of vaccination effects on CD4 cells after COVID-19. Profiled with immunoSEQ multiplex PCR; TCRdb holds only in-frame clones, not every one. The sample yields roughly 30,000 clones, about 68% seen once. Culturing for 10 days preceded CD4+ T cell isolation. From March to December 2020, the person had a SARS-CoV-2 infection that was confirmed by PCR. The vaccine given was either BNT162b2 or mRNA-1273, in two doses. Antigens of these TCRs are unknown. Sequenced material: CD4+ T cells from PBMCs cultured without peptide, taken after COVID-19 vaccination. These receptors all stem from a human donor who had a prior SARS-CoV-2 infection.

The J gene is TRBJ2-5, the V gene TRBV18, with TRBD2 matching over 10 bases. Germline trimming cut 5 bases from V and 4 bases from J; bases unmatched to any gene: 4. The length of the CDR3 is 14 residues. Germline CDR1 reads KGHSH; CDR2 reads LQKENI. Here the CDR3 reads CASSGTSVSETQYF. Written as DNA, the CDR3 is TGTGCCAGCTCAGGGACTAGCGTATCAGAGACCCAGTACTTC.

Relative to its sample, this clone is medium-sized. V and J are TRBV5-8 and TRBJ2-4; 9 bases are a match to TRBD1. V gave up 0 bases and J gave up 8 bases; unmatched junction bases: 3. Germline values: CDR1 SGHTS, CDR2 YDEGEE. CDR3 length: 14 residues. The DNA for the CDR3 is TGTGCCAGCAGCTTGGACAGGGGGCGTGACATTCAGTACTTC. Amino acids: CASSLDRGRDIQYF.

The chain couples TRBV5-4 to TRBJ2-7, with 9 bases lining up with TRBD1. Per germline, CDR1 SGHNT and CDR2 YYREEE (reference sequence). V shed 0 bases, J shed 2 bases, and the junction held 6 bases outside the gene matches. The CDR3 consists of 16 residues. The CDR3 region has the DNA TGTGCCAGCAGCTTGGCCGGAGACAGGGGGGCCTACGAGCAGTACTTC. Translated, it gives CASSLAGDRGAYEQYF.

The chain combines TRBV15 with TRBJ2-2, with D perhaps matching TRBD1 (5 bases). CDR1 is LNHNV, CDR2 YYDKDF, per germline (reference sequence). The V end was cut by 3 bases, the J end by 8 bases, with 7 bases between. The CDR3 spans 12 residues. CDR3: CATSRDKGELFF. The CDR3 DNA is TGTGCCACCAGCAGGGACAAGGGGGAGCTGTTTTTT.

The chain links TRBV10-3 to TRBJ1-3; TRBD1 might be the D (5 bases). The CDR3 loop spans 14 amino acids. Germline CDR1 and CDR2: ENHRY and SYGVKD. V dropped 4 bases and J dropped 0 bases, with 7 bases sitting between them. CDR3 residues: CAISGTGSGNTIYF. The CDR3 nucleotides are TGTGCCATCAGTGGTACAGGCTCTGGAAACACCATATATTTT.

The rearrangement uses TRBV9 and TRBJ2-7, with 8 nucleotides matching TRBD1. Germline V lookup: CDR1 SGDLS, CDR2 YYNGEE. V lost 4 bases to trimming and J lost 5 bases; unmatched junction nucleotides: 8. The CDR3 loop spans 14 amino acids. CDR3 DNA sequence: TGTGCCAGCAGCAAATTAGACAGGGGACACGAGCAGTACTTC. Its translation: CASSKLDRGHEQYF.

This clone was counted a few times. The chain is built from TRBV6-5 and TRBJ2-7; 9 positions agree with TRBD1. Germline values: CDR1 MNHEY, CDR2 SVGAGI. V lost 5 bases, J lost 4 bases, and 6 bases stayed unmatched. This CDR3 comprises 14 residues. In nucleotides, the CDR3 is TGTGCCAGCAGTCGGGACAGGGTGTTGTACGAGCAGTACTTC. This translates into CASSRDRVLYEQYF.

This clone was seen a handful of times. The chain links TRBV18 to TRBJ1-6; possible D gene TRBD1, 5 bases. Trimming cost V 3 bases and J 8 bases, with 14 bases left between them. The V gene's germline CDR1 is KGHSH and CDR2 LQKENI. The CDR3 loop spans 15 amino acids. The CDR3 protein is CASSPAGTMDSPLHF. CDR3 DNA: TGTGCCAGCTCACCGGCCGGGACGATGGATTCACCCCTCCACTTT.

V gene TRBV6-5 combines with J gene TRBJ2-3; possibly TRBD1 for D (6 bases). Germline-derived CDR1 and CDR2 are MNHEY and SVGAGI. Trimming left V 6 bases short and J 4 bases short, with 14 bases between. CDR3 length: 14 amino acids. This CDR3 is CASRPSGTPDTQYF. CDR3 bases: TGTGCCAGCAGACCTTCCGGGACACCAGATACGCAGTATTTT.

The chain has TRBV4-3 and TRBJ2-1, with TRBD2 identical over 11 bases. CDR3 length equals 18 residues. Germline V gene lookup returns CDR1 LGHNA and CDR2 YSLEER. The V and J ends lost 0 bases and 6 bases, in that order; junction bases with no gene match: 10. CDR3 loop: CASSQDPLLAGAVNEQFF. The CDR3 DNA follows: TGCGCCAGCAGCCAAGATCCCCTACTAGCGGGAGCTGTCAATGAGCAGTTCTTC.

The chain has TRBV11-2 and TRBJ1-1; D gene unclear. V lost 0 bases to trimming and J lost 2 bases, with 7 bases between them. Germline values: CDR1 SGHAT, CDR2 FQNNGV. The CDR3 extends over 14 amino acids. The CDR3 here is CASSLEGGNTEAFF. The CDR3 region has the DNA TGTGCCAGCAGCTTAGAGGGCGGTAACACTGAAGCTTTCTTT.

This chain links TRBV3-1 (or the pseudogene TRBV3-2) with TRBJ2-1, with D possibly called TRBD1 or TRBD2 (6 bases each). The CDR3 is 18 amino acids. Germline-derived CDR1 and CDR2 are LGHDT and YNNKEL (reference sequence). Deletions cut 0 bases from V and 2 bases from J, with 17 bases between. The CDR3 DNA sequence: TGTGCCAGCAGCCAAGATCGTTGGGGGGCGAGCGCCTACAATGAGCAGTTCTTC. Protein sequence: CASSQDRWGASAYNEQFF.

This clone turned up a few times. The V call is TRBV12-5, the J call TRBJ1-5; TRBD1 matches 9 bases. Unmatched junction bases numbered 2, after V lost 6 bases and J lost 5 bases. Germline-derived CDR1 and CDR2 are LGHNT and FRNRAP. The CDR3 is 13 residues long. CDR3 region: CASGWDRDQPQHF. The CDR3 nucleotides read TGTGCTAGTGGCTGGGACAGGGATCAGCCCCAGCATTTT.

The gene calls are TRBV7-2 and TRBJ2-7, with 8 bases that match TRBD2. CDR3 length: 15 residues. Germline-derived CDR1 and CDR2 are SGHTA and FQGNSA. V shed 2 bases, J shed 2 bases, and the junction held 5 bases outside the gene matches. The CDR3 loop is CASSLSGGGTYEQYF. As DNA, the CDR3 is TGTGCCAGCAGCTTATCCGGGGGGGGGACCTACGAGCAGTACTTC.

The chain employs TRBV6-2 or TRBV6-3 and TRBJ2-3; D gene unclear. The CDR3 is made up of 15 amino acids. V lost 6 bases and J 0 bases, leaving 13 bases between the germline ends. Per germline, CDR1 MNHEY and CDR2 SVGEGT. CDR3 sequence (DNA): TGTGCCAGCAGCGGTGCGGAGCGAAGCACAGATACGCAGTATTTT. It specifies CASSGAERSTDTQYF.

This clone was seen a single time. The chain is built from TRBV5-5 and TRBJ2-1; perhaps TRBD1 as D (5 bases). CDR3 size: 13 residues. Germline values: CDR1 SGHKS, CDR2 YYEKEE (reference sequence). V was cut by 2 bases and J by 9 bases, with 12 bases left in between. The chain's CDR3 is CASSFRRVGEQFF. CDR3 in DNA: TGTGCCAGCAGCTTTCGCAGGGTAGGTGAGCAGTTCTTC.

The chain is built from TRBV5-5 and TRBJ1-4; no clear D gene. Per the germline V gene, CDR1 is SGHKS and CDR2 is YYEKEE (reference sequence). The CDR3 covers 18 residues. Trimming shortened V by 0 bases and J by 3 bases, and 18 bases separated the two germline ends. The CDR3 protein is CASSLEWWSAGANEKLFF. The DNA for the CDR3 is TGTGCCAGCAGCTTGGAATGGTGGAGTGCTGGGGCTAATGAAAAACTGTTTTTT.

V and J are TRBV2 and TRBJ1-3; D gene uncertain. Trimming shortened V by 0 bases and J by 0 bases, and 9 bases separated the two germline ends. Germline CDR1 and CDR2: SNHLY and FYNNEI. This CDR3 contains 16 residues. The CDR3 loop is CASSEAGRNSGNTIYF. The CDR3 nucleotides read TGTGCCAGCAGTGAAGCGGGCCGGAACTCTGGAAACACCATATATTTT.

The chain links TRBV10-3 to TRBJ2-3; 8 bases align to TRBD2. This CDR3 region has 14 residues. Germline lookup yields CDR1 ENHRY and CDR2 SYGVKD. V was clipped by 6 bases and J by 4 bases; unmatched bases: 6. For the CDR3, the DNA is TGTGCCATCAGAGAACCGGGACTAGCAGATACGCAGTATTTT. Translated, it gives CAIREPGLADTQYF.

The V call is TRBV6-6, the J call TRBJ1-5, with D possibly TRBD1 on 5 matching bases. The CDR3 is made up of 13 amino acids. The V gene lost 2 bases and the J gene lost 6 bases, with 8 bases spanning the gap. Germline CDR1 is MNHNY and CDR2 is SVGAGI (reference sequence). The DNA of the CDR3 is TGTGCCAGCAGTTACACCCAGGGTCAGCCCCAGCATTTT. Protein sequence: CASSYTQGQPQHF.

The genes are TRBV5-1 and TRBJ2-5; 8 positions match TRBD1. Germline CDR1 SGHRS, CDR2 YFSETQ. Trimming cost V 5 bases and J 3 bases; bases outside gene matches: 9. The CDR3 has 15 amino acids. The CDR3: CASSFGQGKEETQYF. The CDR3 DNA follows: TGCGCCAGCAGTTTCGGACAGGGAAAGGAAGAGACCCAGTACTTC.

This clone was detected only once. The chain recombines TRBV9 with TRBJ1-6; D unclear. The V end was cut by 0 bases, the J end by 7 bases, with 11 bases between. This CDR3 has 15 residues. The V gene's germline CDR1 is SGDLS and CDR2 YYNGEE. CDR3 protein: CASSVDAGSNSPLHF. In DNA, the CDR3 is TGTGCCAGCAGCGTAGATGCAGGTTCGAATTCACCCCTCCACTTT.

J is TRBJ2-1 and V is TRBV5-1; TRBD1 is a possible D gene (6 bases). Looked up from germline, CDR1 is SGHRS and CDR2 is YFSETQ. Trimming took off 3 bases at V and 3 bases at J, with 13 bases between the two ends. CDR3 length equals 15 residues. The CDR3 region has the DNA TGCGCCAGCAGCTCGATGCAGGGGAGCTACAATGAGCAGTTCTTC. As protein: CASSSMQGSYNEQFF.

This rearrangement joins TRBV19 to TRBJ2-7; 11 bases agree with TRBD1. This CDR3 is 18 amino acids long. V gave up 2 bases and J gave up 4 bases; unmatched junction bases: 13. Per germline, CDR1 LNHDA and CDR2 SQIVND (reference sequence). The DNA of the CDR3 is TGTGCCAGTAGTATAAAGTCTTTCTGGGACAGGGGGTTATACGAGCAGTACTTC. Translating gives CASSIKSFWDRGLYEQYF. The full variable domain, rest sourced from reference TRBV19 and TRBJ2-7, is DGGITQSPKYLFRKEGQNVTLSCEQNLNHDAMYWYRQDPGQGLRLIYYSQIVNDFQKGDIAEGYSVSREKKESFPLTVTSAQKNPTAFYLCASSIKSFWDRGLYEQYFGPGTRLTVT.

The rearrangement links TRBV7-2 to TRBJ2-3; TRBD2 matches 7 bases. This CDR3 region has 17 residues. Germline lookup yields CDR1 SGHTA and CDR2 FQGNSA. Unmatched junction bases numbered 13, after V lost 5 bases and J lost 2 bases. The CDR3, as DNA: TGTGCCAGCAGCGCTCGCCAGAAGCGGGGCTACACAGATACGCAGTATTTT. It specifies CASSARQKRGYTDTQYF.

The V call is TRBV7-3, the J call TRBJ2-7; no clear D gene. V was shortened by 0 bases and J by 2 bases, with 5 bases between the two germline ends. Germline CDR1 reads SGHTA; CDR2 reads FQGTGA. This CDR3 is built from 13 residues. CDR3 DNA sequence: TGTGCCAGCAGCTTAACAGGAGCCTACGAGCAGTACTTC. Protein sequence: CASSLTGAYEQYF.

The genes are TRBV10-3 and TRBJ1-3, with D unresolved. The CDR3 has 13 residues. V was shortened by 6 bases and J by 0 bases, with 6 bases between the two germline ends. Germline V lookup: CDR1 ENHRY, CDR2 SYGVKD. CDR3 DNA: TGTGCCATCAGAGAAAGCTCTGGAAACACCATATATTTT. Residues: CAIRESSGNTIYF.

The CDR3 DNA reads TGTGCCTGGAGGGATAAGACAGGGCGACATGGCTACACCTTC. Encoded protein: CAWRDKTGRHGYTF. The rearrangement joins TRBV30 to TRBJ1-2, with 7 bases aligning to TRBD1. The CDR3 covers 14 residues. Germline V gene lookup returns CDR1 GTSNPN and CDR2 SVGIG (reference sequence). The ends lost 3 bases at V and 6 bases at J; junction bases unmatched: 10.

CDR3 in amino acids: CASSIRGTTENEQFF. The CDR3 region has the DNA TGTGCCAGTAGTATCCGGGGCACAACAGAGAATGAGCAGTTCTTC. The chain employs TRBV19 and TRBJ2-1, with D possibly being TRBD1 or TRBD2 (5 bases each). The CDR3 contains 15 residues. Trimming took off 3 bases at V and 7 bases at J, with 16 bases between the two ends. Germline V gene sequence: CDR1 LNHDA, CDR2 SQIVND (reference sequence).

The V and J genes are TRBV27 and TRBJ1-1; D perhaps matches TRBD1 (6 bases). Trimming cost V 4 bases and J 10 bases, with 22 bases left between them. Germline V CDR1 and CDR2: MNHEY, SMNVEV (reference sequence). CDR3 length: 15 amino acids. CDR3 DNA: TGTGCCAGCAGTTCGCTCCCCCGAGGGGGGGATGTAGCTTTCTTT. This codes for CASSSLPRGGDVAFF.